This entry lists 24 T cell receptor beta chains sequenced from one sample in a study of T cells after yellow fever vaccination. TCRdb independently ran MiXCR on the 5' RACE reads; one entry per CDR3 protein. The sample has approximately 300,000 distinct CDR3 sequences, roughly 10% seen once. This sample comprised CD4+ T cells sorted from PBMCs, obtained 45 days after the yellow fever booster vaccination. The receptors here all came from a man aged 18 to 30 who received the YFV17D yellow fever vaccine.

This clonotype has more than one count but fewer than ten. The V call is TRBV12-3 or TRBV12-4, the J call TRBJ2-1; D is possibly TRBD1 or TRBD2 (5 bases each). The CDR3 sequence is 15 residues long. The V gene lost 2 bases and the J gene lost 0 bases, with 8 bases spanning the gap. The CDR3 region has the DNA TGTGCCAGCAGTTTATTTGGGGGCTCCTACAATGAGCAGTTCTTC. Its protein is CASSLFGGSYNEQFF.

V and J are TRBV2 and TRBJ1-1, with D tentatively TRBD1 (6 bases). Germline CDR1 SNHLY, CDR2 FYNNEI. V dropped 6 bases and J dropped 1 base, with 6 bases sitting between them. There are 12 residues in the CDR3. For the CDR3, the DNA is TGTGCCAGCAGGGGGGCGAACACTGAAGCTTTCTTT. Its translation is CASRGANTEAFF.

The chain employs TRBV11-2 and TRBJ1-2; 9 nucleotides agree with TRBD1. The V segment lost 1 base and the J segment 5 bases; nucleotides outside the gene matches: 5. Germline CDR1 and CDR2: SGHAT and FQNNGV. The CDR3 runs to 15 residues. CDR3 residues: CASSLVTGTGYGYTF. The CDR3 nucleotides read TGTGCCAGCAGCTTAGTAACCGGGACAGGGTATGGCTACACCTTC.

The V gene is TRBV4-1, the J gene TRBJ1-3, with D perhaps TRBD1 (5 bases). The V end lost 5 bases, the J end lost 2 bases, and 19 bases lay between the germline ends. CDR3 length: 17 amino acids. Germline CDR1 is MGHRA and CDR2 is YSYEKL. CDR3: CASSGAGVRIPGNTIYF. The CDR3 DNA follows: TGCGCCAGCAGCGGGGCGGGGGTAAGGATCCCTGGAAACACCATATATTTT.

The J gene is TRBJ2-5, the V gene TRBV11-2; the match to TRBD2 covers 16 bases. J was trimmed by 4 bases and V by 5 bases; bases with no gene match: 10. Germline-derived CDR1 and CDR2 are SGHAT and FQNNGV. The CDR3 is 18 residues long. This chain's CDR3 is CASSRGTSGGAARETQYF. The CDR3 coding sequence is TGTGCCAGCAGCCGTGGGACTAGCGGGGGGGCCGCGCGAGAGACCCAGTACTTC.

This clonotype has just a few counts. The V call is TRBV20-1, the J call TRBJ1-6; 8 bases line up with TRBD1. V shed 3 bases and J 10 bases; nucleotides not matched to a gene: 5. Germline V lookup: CDR1 DFQATT, CDR2 SNEGSKA (reference sequence). The CDR3 extends over 13 amino acids. The DNA of the CDR3 is TGCAGTGCTAGTTCGGACAGGGTATCACCCCTCCACTTT. Translating gives CSASSDRVSPLHF.

This clonotype was observed a handful of times. The chain combines TRBV4-2 with TRBJ1-2; 9 bases line up with TRBD1. V was pared by 1 base and J by 8 bases, with 5 bases of the junction left unmatched. Germline CDR1 LGHNA, CDR2 YNFKEQ. This CDR3 region has 14 residues. The CDR3 is CASSQGGQGGGYTF. CDR3 DNA sequence: TGTGCCAGCAGCCAAGGGGGACAGGGTGGCGGCTACACCTTC.

The rearrangement joins TRBV18 to TRBJ2-3; 7 bases agree with TRBD2. The V segment lost 8 bases and the J segment 1 base; nucleotides outside the gene matches: 12. CDR1 is KGHSH and CDR2 is LQKENI in the germline V gene. The CDR3 length is 16 residues. For the CDR3, the DNA is TGTGCCAGCCCGCCATCGGCCGCGGGGGGCACAGATACGCAGTATTTT. Protein sequence: CASPPSAAGGTDTQYF.

The chain uses TRBV5-1 and TRBJ1-4; TRBD1 agrees at 7 bases. This CDR3 spans 16 amino acids. Germline lookup yields CDR1 SGHRS and CDR2 YFSETQ. With V trimmed by 3 bases and J by 0 bases, 5 bases remained unmatched. The CDR3 sequence: CASSSRQGATNEKLFF. In nucleotides, the CDR3 is TGCGCCAGCAGCTCACGACAGGGCGCAACTAATGAAAAACTGTTTTTT.

The J gene is TRBJ2-1, the V gene TRBV29-1; no reliable D call. Germline-derived CDR1 and CDR2 are SQVTM and ANQGSEA. The CDR3 runs 11 residues. Trimming stripped 4 bases from V and 4 bases from J, with 5 bases between. Here the CDR3 reads CSVGQYNEQFF. Here the CDR3 DNA reads TGCAGCGTTGGTCAGTACAATGAGCAGTTCTTC.

This clonotype was seen more than once but under ten times. V usage is TRBV5-1 and J usage is TRBJ2-3; TRBD1 aligns across 9 bases. With 2 bases clipped from V and 2 bases from J, the junction kept 3 bases outside the gene matches. The CDR3 extends over 15 amino acids. The germline gives CDR1 SGHRS, CDR2 YFSETQ. The CDR3 DNA reads TGCGCCAGCAGCTTCGGACAGGGGATCACAGATACGCAGTATTTT. Its protein product is CASSFGQGITDTQYF.

This clonotype was recorded many times. The V call is TRBV4-3, the J call TRBJ2-7, with D perhaps being TRBD1 or TRBD2 (5 bases each). The CDR3 sequence is 14 residues long. The germline V gene encodes CDR1 LGHNA and CDR2 YSLEER. The ends were cut back, 4 bases at V and 1 base at J, with 11 bases in the middle. The CDR3 is CASSRLRGSYEQYF. The CDR3 DNA is TGCGCCAGCAGCCGATTGAGGGGTTCCTACGAGCAGTACTTC.

The rearrangement joins TRBV6-2 or TRBV6-3 to TRBJ1-5, with TRBD1 as a possible D gene (6 bases). Germline V gene sequence: CDR1 MNHEY, CDR2 SVGEGT. The CDR3 has 14 residues. V gave up 7 bases and J gave up 2 bases, with 12 bases separating them. This chain's CDR3 is CASKMDRGNQPQHF. The DNA of the CDR3 is TGTGCCAGCAAGATGGACAGAGGCAATCAGCCCCAGCATTTT.

In nucleotides, the CDR3 is TGTGCCAGCAGTGAAATCCCGGGTCACACAGATACGCAGTATTTT. It specifies CASSEIPGHTDTQYF. The chain joins TRBV25-1 to TRBJ2-3; D gene uncertain. From germline, CDR1 is MGHDK and CDR2 SYGVNS. The CDR3 runs to 15 residues. V lost 2 bases to trimming and J lost 2 bases, with 11 bases between them.

This clonotype has more than one count but fewer than ten. The chain couples TRBV5-1 to TRBJ1-2; D unresolved. CDR3 size: 13 residues. Trimming stripped 0 bases from V and 7 bases from J, with 10 bases between. Per the germline V gene, CDR1 is SGHRS and CDR2 is YFSETQ. For the CDR3, the DNA is TGCGCCAGCAGCTTGGTGGAGGAGTCTGGCTACACCTTC. This encodes CASSLVEESGYTF.

This clonotype has a handful of counts. V gene TRBV28 combines with J gene TRBJ1-5, with D perhaps matching TRBD1 (6 bases). The V end lost 3 bases, the J end lost 6 bases, and 15 bases lay between the germline ends. The germline V gene has CDR1 MDHEN and CDR2 SYDVKM. The CDR3 spans 15 residues. The CDR3 region has the DNA TGTGCCAGCAGTTTTATGTCAGGGGCCAGTCAGCCCCAGCATTTT. This gives the protein CASSFMSGASQPQHF.

This chain connects TRBV25-1 to TRBJ2-1, with D tentatively TRBD1 or TRBD2 (5 bases each). The CDR3 extends over 13 amino acids. Per the germline V gene, CDR1 is MGHDK and CDR2 is SYGVNS. Trimming removed 4 bases at V and 10 bases at J, with 14 bases between. CDR3 in DNA: TGTGCCAGCAGTGGCCCGGGGCAGGGAGAGCAGTTCTTC. Translation: CASSGPGQGEQFF.

This clonotype showed up just a few times. The V call is TRBV19, the J call TRBJ2-7, with 7 bases identical to TRBD1. The CDR3 is 13 residues long. V gave up 6 bases and J gave up 6 bases; unmatched junction bases: 8. The germline V gene has CDR1 LNHDA and CDR2 SQIVND (reference sequence). The CDR3 is CASRRQGLSEQYF. CDR3 coding DNA: TGTGCCAGTAGAAGACAGGGTCTAAGCGAGCAGTACTTC.

The chain employs TRBV25-1 and TRBJ2-2; 7 bases agree with TRBD1. The CDR3 is 14 residues long. CDR1 is MGHDK, CDR2 SYGVNS, per germline. The J segment lost 1 base and the V segment lost 6 bases, leaving 2 bases of the junction unmatched. The CDR3 DNA reads as TGTGCCAGCAGCGACAGGGAGAACACCGGGGAGCTGTTTTTT. Encoded protein: CASSDRENTGELFF.

This clonotype was detected only a few times. This chain uses TRBV10-2 with TRBJ2-7; 8 bases are a match to TRBD1. The germline gives CDR1 WSHSY, CDR2 SAAADI. The CDR3 has 14 amino acids. V lost 6 bases to trimming and J lost 7 bases; unmatched junction nucleotides: 11. CDR3 sequence reads: CASSPGQALREQYF. As DNA, the CDR3 is TGCGCCAGCAGCCCGGGACAGGCTCTTAGGGAGCAGTACTTC.

This clonotype was counted a few times. The rearrangement uses TRBV5-5 and TRBJ1-1; no clear D. The CDR3 contains 15 residues. The germline V gene has CDR1 SGHKS and CDR2 YYEKEE (reference sequence). Trimming removed 3 bases from V and 1 base from J, with 13 bases in between. The CDR3: CASSSRTDGNTEAFF. The CDR3 DNA reads as TGTGCCAGCAGCTCCAGGACGGATGGGAACACTGAAGCTTTCTTT.

Many counts were recorded for this clonotype. J is TRBJ1-2 and V is TRBV12-3 or TRBV12-4; 9 bases are shared with TRBD1. V shed 7 bases, J shed 8 bases, and the junction held 11 bases outside the gene matches. This CDR3 is built from 14 residues. The CDR3 loop is CASNLVQGAQGYTF. DNA of the CDR3: TGTGCCAGCAACCTGGTACAGGGGGCGCAGGGCTACACCTTC.

This chain connects TRBV28 to TRBJ1-1; D is perhaps TRBD1 (6 bases). The CDR3 runs to 12 residues. Germline lookup yields CDR1 MDHEN and CDR2 SYDVKM. Deletions cut 6 bases from V and 11 bases from J, with 16 bases between. The CDR3 loop reads CASSGTGKWAFF. The CDR3 coding sequence is TGTGCCAGCAGCGGTACAGGGAAGTGGGCTTTCTTT. The full variable domain, completed using reference TRBV28 and TRBJ1-1, is DVKVTQSSRYLVKRTGEKVFLECVQDMDHENMFWYRQDPGLGLRLIYFSYDVKMKEKGDIPEGYSVSREKKERFSLILESASTNQTSMYLCASSGTGKWAFFGQGTRLTVV.

This chain joins TRBV25-1 and TRBJ2-3; the match to TRBD1 covers 7 bases. The CDR3 is 15 residues long. Germline CDR1 MGHDK, CDR2 SYGVNS. J gave up 0 bases and V 1 base, and 1 base lay outside the gene matches. Here the CDR3 reads CASSELQGSTDTQYF. The CDR3 DNA is TGTGCCAGCAGTGAATTACAGGGGAGCACAGATACGCAGTATTTT.